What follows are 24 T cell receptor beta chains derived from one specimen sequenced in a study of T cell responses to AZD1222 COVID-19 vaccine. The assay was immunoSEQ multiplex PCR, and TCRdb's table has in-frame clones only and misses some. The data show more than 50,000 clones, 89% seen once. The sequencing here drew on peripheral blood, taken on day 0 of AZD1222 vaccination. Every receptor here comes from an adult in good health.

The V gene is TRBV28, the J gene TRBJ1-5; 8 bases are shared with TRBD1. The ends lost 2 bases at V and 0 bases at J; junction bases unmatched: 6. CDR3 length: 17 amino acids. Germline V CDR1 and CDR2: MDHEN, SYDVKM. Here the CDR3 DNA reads TGTGCCAGCAGTTTAAGACAGGGGATGAATAGCAATCAGCCCCAGCATTTT. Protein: CASSLRQGMNSNQPQHF. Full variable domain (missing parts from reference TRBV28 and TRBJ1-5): DVKVTQSSRYLVKRTGEKVFLECVQDMDHENMFWYRQDPGLGLRLIYFSYDVKMKEKGDIPEGYSVSREKKERFSLILESASTNQTSMYLCASSLRQGMNSNQPQHFGDGTRLSIL.

The CDR3 spells CASSPGPPSGANVLTF. DNA for the CDR3: TGTGCCAGCAGCCCTGGACCGCCCTCTGGGGCCAACGTCCTGACTTTC. V gene TRBV7-3 combines with J gene TRBJ2-6; the D is unclear. CDR1 and CDR2 (germline): SGHTA, FQGTGA. Trimming stripped 5 bases from V and 0 bases from J, with 11 bases between. The CDR3 runs to 16 residues. Looking up the rest from reference TRBV7-3 and TRBJ2-6 gives the full variable domain: GAGVSQTPSNKVTEKGKYVELRCDPISGHTALYWYRQSLGQGPEFLIYFQGTGAADDSGLPNDRFFAVRPEGSVSTLKIQRTERGDSAVYLCASSPGPPSGANVLTFGAGSRLTVL.

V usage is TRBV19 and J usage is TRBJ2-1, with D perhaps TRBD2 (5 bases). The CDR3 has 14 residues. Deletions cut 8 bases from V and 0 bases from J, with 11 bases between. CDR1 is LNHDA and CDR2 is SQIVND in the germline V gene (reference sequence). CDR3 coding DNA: TGTGCCAGTCAGAAGCGGAACTCCTACAATGAGCAGTTCTTC. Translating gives CASQKRNSYNEQFF.

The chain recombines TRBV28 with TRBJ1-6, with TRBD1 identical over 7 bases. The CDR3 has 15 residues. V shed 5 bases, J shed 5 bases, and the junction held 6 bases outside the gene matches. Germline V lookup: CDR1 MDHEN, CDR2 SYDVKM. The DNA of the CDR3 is TGTGCCAGCAGTCTACCGGACAGGAATAATTCACCCCTCCACTTT. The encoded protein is CASSLPDRNNSPLHF.

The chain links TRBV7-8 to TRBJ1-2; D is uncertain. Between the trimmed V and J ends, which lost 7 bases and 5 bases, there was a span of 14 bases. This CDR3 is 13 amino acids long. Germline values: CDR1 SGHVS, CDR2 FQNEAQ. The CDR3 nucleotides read TGTGCCAGCACTTGGAGTGGCGGTTATGGCTACACCTTC. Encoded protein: CASTWSGGYGYTF.

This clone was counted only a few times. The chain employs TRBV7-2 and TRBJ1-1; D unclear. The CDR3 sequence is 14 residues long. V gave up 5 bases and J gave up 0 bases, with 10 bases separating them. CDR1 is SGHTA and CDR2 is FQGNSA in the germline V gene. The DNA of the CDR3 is TGTGCCAGCAGCCCCGGCCCCCTGAACACTGAAGCTTTCTTT. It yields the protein CASSPGPLNTEAFF.

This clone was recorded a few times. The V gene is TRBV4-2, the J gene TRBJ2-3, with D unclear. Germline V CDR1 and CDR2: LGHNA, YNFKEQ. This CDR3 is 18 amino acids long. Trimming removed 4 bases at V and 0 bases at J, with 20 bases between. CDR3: CASSLQTRTSTSTDTQYF. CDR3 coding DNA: TGTGCCAGCAGCCTACAGACGAGAACTTCAACTAGCACAGATACGCAGTATTTT.

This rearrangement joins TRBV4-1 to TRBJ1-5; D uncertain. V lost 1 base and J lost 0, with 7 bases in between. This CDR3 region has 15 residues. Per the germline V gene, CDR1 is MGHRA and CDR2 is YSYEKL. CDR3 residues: CASSQVGSSNQPQHF. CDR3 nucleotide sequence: TGCGCCAGCAGCCAAGTGGGGAGTAGCAATCAGCCCCAGCATTTT.

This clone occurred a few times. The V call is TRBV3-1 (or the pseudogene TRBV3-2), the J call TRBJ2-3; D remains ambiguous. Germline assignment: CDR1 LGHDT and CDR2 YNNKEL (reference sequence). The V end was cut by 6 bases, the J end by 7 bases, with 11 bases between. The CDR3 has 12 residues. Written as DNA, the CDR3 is TGTGCCAGCAGTCTTGCCGAACATACGCAGTATTTT. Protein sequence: CASSLAEHTQYF.

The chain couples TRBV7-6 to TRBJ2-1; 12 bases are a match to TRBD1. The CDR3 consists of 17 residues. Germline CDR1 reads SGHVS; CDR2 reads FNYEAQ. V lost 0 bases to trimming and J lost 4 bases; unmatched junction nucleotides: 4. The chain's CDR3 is CASSLAGGQGAYNEQFF. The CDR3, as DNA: TGTGCCAGCAGCTTAGCGGGGGGACAGGGGGCTTACAATGAGCAGTTCTTC.

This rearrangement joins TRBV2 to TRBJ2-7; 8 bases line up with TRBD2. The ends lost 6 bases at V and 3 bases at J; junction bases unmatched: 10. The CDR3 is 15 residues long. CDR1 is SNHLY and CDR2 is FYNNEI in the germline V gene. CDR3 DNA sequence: TGTGCCAGCAGCGAAAGCGGGAGCCCCTTCTACGAGCAGTACTTC. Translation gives CASSESGSPFYEQYF.

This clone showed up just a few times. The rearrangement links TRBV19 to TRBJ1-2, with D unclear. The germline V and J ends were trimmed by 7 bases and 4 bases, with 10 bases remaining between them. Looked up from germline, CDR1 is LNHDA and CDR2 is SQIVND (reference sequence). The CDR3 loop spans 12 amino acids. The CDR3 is CASIGSGYGYTF. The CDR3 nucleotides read TGTGCCAGTATCGGGTCGGGCTATGGCTACACCTTC.

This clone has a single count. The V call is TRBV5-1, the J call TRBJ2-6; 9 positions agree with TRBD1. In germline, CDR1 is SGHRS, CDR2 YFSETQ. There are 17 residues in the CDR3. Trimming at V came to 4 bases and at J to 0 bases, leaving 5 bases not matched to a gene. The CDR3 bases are TGCGCCAGCAGCAAAAGGACAGGGGACTCTGGGGCCAACGTCCTGACTTTC. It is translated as CASSKRTGDSGANVLTF.

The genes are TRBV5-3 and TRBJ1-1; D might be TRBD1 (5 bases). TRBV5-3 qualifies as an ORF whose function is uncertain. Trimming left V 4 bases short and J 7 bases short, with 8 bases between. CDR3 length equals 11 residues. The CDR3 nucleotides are TGTGCCAGAAGCCAGGGCCGTGAAGCTTTCTTT. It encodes CARSQGREAFF.

The CDR3: CASSMLTGGEQYF. The CDR3 bases are TGTGCCAGTAGTATGCTGACAGGGGGCGAGCAGTACTTC. The rearrangement links TRBV19 to TRBJ2-7; the match to TRBD1 covers 9 bases. With 3 bases clipped from V and 6 bases from J, the junction kept 3 bases outside the gene matches. Germline V gene sequence: CDR1 LNHDA, CDR2 SQIVND (reference sequence). CDR3 length equals 13 residues.

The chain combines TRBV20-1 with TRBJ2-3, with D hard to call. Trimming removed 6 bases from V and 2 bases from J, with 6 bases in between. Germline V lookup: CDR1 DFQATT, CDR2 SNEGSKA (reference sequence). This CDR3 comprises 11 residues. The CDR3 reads CSAEITDTQYF. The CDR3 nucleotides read TGCAGTGCCGAAATCACAGATACGCAGTATTTT.

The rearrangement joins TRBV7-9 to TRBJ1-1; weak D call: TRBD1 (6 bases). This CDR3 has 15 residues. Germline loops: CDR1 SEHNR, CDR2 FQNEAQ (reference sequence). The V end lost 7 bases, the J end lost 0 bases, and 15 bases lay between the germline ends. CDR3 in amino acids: CASTEGGSLNTEAFF. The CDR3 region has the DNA TGTGCCAGCACCGAGGGGGGTAGTCTGAACACTGAAGCTTTCTTT. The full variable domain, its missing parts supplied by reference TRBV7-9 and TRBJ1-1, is DTGVSQNPRHKITKRGQNVTFRCDPISEHNRLYWYRQTLGQGPEFLTYFQNEAQLEKSRLLSDRFSAERPKGSFSTLEIQRTEQGDSAMYLCASTEGGSLNTEAFFGQGTRLTVV.

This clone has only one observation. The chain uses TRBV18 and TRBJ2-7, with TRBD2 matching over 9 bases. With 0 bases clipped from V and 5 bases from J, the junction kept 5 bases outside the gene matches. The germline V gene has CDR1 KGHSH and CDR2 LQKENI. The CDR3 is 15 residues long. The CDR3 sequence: CASSPPSGSLHEQYF. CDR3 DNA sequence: TGTGCCAGCTCACCACCTAGCGGGAGTTTACACGAGCAGTACTTC.

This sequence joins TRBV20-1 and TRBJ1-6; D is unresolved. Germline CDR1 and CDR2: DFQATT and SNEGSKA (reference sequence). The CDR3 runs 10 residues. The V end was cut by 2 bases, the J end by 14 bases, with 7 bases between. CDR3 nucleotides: TGCAGTGCTAGAATGGAGGCCCTCCACTTT. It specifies CSARMEALHF.

The CDR3 protein is CAIKATGMTEAFF. The DNA of the CDR3 is TGTGCCATCAAAGCGACAGGGATGACTGAAGCTTTCTTT. V is TRBV10-3 and J is TRBJ1-1; 7 positions agree with TRBD1. With 7 bases clipped from V and 5 bases from J, the junction kept 7 bases outside the gene matches. The length of the CDR3 is 13 residues. Germline CDR1 ENHRY, CDR2 SYGVKD.

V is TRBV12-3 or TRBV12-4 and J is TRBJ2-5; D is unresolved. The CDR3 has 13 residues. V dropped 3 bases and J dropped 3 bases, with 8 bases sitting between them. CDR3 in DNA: TGTGCCAGCAGTTTGGTAGATAAAGAGACCCAGTACTTC. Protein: CASSLVDKETQYF.

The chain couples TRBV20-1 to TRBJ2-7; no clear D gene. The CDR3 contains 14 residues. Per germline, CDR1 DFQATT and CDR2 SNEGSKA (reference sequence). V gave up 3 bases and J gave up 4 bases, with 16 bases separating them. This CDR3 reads CSASAALFPYEQYF. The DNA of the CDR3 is TGCAGTGCTAGTGCGGCCCTTTTCCCTTACGAGCAGTACTTC.

In DNA, the CDR3 is TGTGCCAGCAGTATACCATTGGGCAGTCGGGGAAAACTGTTTTTT. Protein product: CASSIPLGSRGKLFF. The V and J genes are TRBV6-6 and TRBJ1-4; D is unclear. Per germline, CDR1 MNHNY and CDR2 SVGAGI (reference sequence). Trimming left V 5 bases short and J 10 bases short, with 20 bases between. The CDR3 totals 15 residues.

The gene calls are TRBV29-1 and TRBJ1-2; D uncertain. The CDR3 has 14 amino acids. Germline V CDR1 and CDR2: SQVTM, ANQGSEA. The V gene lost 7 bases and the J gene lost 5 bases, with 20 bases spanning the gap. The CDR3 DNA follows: TGCAGCGCTATGGGCGCGTTTGAGAGGTATGGCTACACCTTC. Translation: CSAMGAFERYGYTF.